This T cell receptor (beta chain) emerged from a study of shared clonotypes between healthy human individuals. Repertoires were generated with immunoSEQ multiplex PCR, while TCRdb's copy carries only in-frame clones and drops some. This sample has over 800,000 clones, with roughly 92% found just once. Germline loops: CDR1 GTSNPN, CDR2 SVGIG (reference sequence). The V gene end was trimmed by 2 bases and the J gene end by 4 bases; junction bases not matched to a gene: 9. The length of the CDR3 is 16 residues. As defined, naive CD8 cells were CD45RO-negative and positively selected for CCR7, with terminally differentiated effector memory CD45RA+ cells excluded. This clone was counted once. What it binds is unknown. The study, taken as a whole, reports: For naive CD4 cells, 4% to 5% of clonotypes were shared across a handful of donors.

The rearrangement joins TRBV30 to TRBJ2-7; TRBD2 agrees at 12 bases. The clonotype comes from a man aged 25 to 40 in good health. Sequencing was done on a sample of naive CD8+ T cells sorted from blood. The CDR3 nucleotides read TGTGCCTGGAGTCCTCTAGCGGGAGGGCCCACGTACGAGCAGTACTTC. Translated, it gives CAWSPLAGGPTYEQYF. The full variable domain, completed using reference TRBV30 and TRBJ2-7, is SQTIHQWPATLVQPVGSPLSLECTVEGTSNPNLYWYRQAAGRGLQLLFYSVGIGQISSEVPQNLSASRPQDRQFILSSKKLLLSDSGFYLCAWSPLAGGPTYEQYFGPGTRLTVT.